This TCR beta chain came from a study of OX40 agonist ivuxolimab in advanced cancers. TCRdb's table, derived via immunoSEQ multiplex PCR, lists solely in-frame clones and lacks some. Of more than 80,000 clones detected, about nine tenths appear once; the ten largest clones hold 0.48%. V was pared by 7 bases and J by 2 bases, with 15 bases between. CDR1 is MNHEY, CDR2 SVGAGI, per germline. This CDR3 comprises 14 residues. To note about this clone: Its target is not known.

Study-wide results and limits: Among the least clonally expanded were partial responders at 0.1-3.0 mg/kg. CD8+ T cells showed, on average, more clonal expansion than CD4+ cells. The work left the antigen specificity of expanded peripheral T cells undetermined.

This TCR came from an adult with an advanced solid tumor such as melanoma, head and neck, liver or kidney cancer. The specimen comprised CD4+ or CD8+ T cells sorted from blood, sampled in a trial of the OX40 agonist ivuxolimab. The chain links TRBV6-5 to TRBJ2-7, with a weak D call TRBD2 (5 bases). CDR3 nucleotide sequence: TGTGCCAGCATTCGGGCGGGCCAACCCTACGAGCAGTACTTC. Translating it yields CASIRAGQPYEQYF.